The T cell receptor beta chain under discussion was sequenced for a study of blood T cell repertoires in COVID-19. CDR3 size: 15 residues. Germline V CDR1 and CDR2: MGHRA, YSYEKL. The trim removed 4 bases at V and 6 bases at J, leaving 7 bases unmatched. Sequencing was performed with immunoSEQ multiplex PCR; in TCRdb, only in-frame clones are kept and a portion is missing. The sample holds fewer than 90,000 clones, 86% seen once. The clonotype was recovered from a man in his 70s with active COVID-19. Sequences were obtained from peripheral blood. The chain employs TRBV4-1 and TRBJ1-1; TRBD1 matches 11 bases. For the CDR3, the DNA is TGCGCCAGCAGCCCCGGACAGGGGGCGAGGGCTGAAGCTTTCTTT. Protein product: CASSPGQGARAEAFF.